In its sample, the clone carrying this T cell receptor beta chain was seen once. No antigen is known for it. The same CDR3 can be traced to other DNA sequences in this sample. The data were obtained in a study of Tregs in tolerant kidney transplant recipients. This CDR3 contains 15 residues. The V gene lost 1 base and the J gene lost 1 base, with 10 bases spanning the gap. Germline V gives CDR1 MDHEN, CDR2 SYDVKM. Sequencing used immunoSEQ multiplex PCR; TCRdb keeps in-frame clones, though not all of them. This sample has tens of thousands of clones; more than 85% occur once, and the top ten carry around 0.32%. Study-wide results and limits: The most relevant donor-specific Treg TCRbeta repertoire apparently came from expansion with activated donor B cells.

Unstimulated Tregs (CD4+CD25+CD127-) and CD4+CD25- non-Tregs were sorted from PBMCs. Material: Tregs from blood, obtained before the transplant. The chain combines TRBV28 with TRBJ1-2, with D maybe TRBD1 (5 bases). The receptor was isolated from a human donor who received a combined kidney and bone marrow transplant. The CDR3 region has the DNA TGTGCCAGCAGTTTATCGGCCCAGGGTAACTATGGCTACACCTTC. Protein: CASSLSAQGNYGYTF.